This T cell receptor beta chain was sequenced in a study of shared clonotypes between healthy human individuals. Naive CD8 cells, CD45RO-negative and positively selected for CCR7, excluded terminally differentiated effector memory CD45RA+ cells. The table came from immunoSEQ multiplex PCR; TCRdb's copy has only in-frame clones and leaves some out. This sample has millions of clones, with about 95% found just once. Germline V lookup: CDR1 MGHRA, CDR2 YSYEKL. J was trimmed by 6 bases and V by 0 bases; bases with no gene match: 9. This CDR3 spans 16 amino acids. The V and J genes are TRBV4-1 and TRBJ2-7; TRBD2 agrees at 9 bases. The sequenced sample consisted of naive CD8+ T cells sorted from blood. The receptor was isolated from a man aged 18 to 35 in good health. CDR3 sequence: CASSQDGQGLALEQYF. The DNA of the CDR3 is TGCGCCAGCAGCCAAGATGGGCAGGGACTAGCACTCGAGCAGTACTTC.